This T cell receptor (beta chain) was captured by sequencing in a study of T cells in Graves' hyperthyroidism and ophthalmopathy. In its sample, this clonotype was seen many times. The CDR3 covers 15 residues. CDR1 is MGHRA and CDR2 is YSYEKL in the germline V gene. V lost 0 bases and J lost 8; bases outside the gene matches: 4. Regions amplified from RNA transcripts were the TCR beta CDR3 regions. The TCR CDR3 first-round RT-PCR relied on the HTBI primer set. Each CDR3 protein gets one entry after TCRdb re-called the multiplex PCR reads with MiXCR. The sample comprises approximately 500,000 distinct CDR3 sequences, roughly 46% of which are singletons, and around 8% rests with the top ten.

Sequenced material: peripheral blood or thyroid tissue (not recorded which). J is TRBJ2-2 and V is TRBV4-1; 9 nucleotides agree with TRBD2. The sequence came from a woman aged 18-29 years with Graves' hyperthyroidism. The CDR3 here is CASSQDLAGRGELFF. The CDR3 DNA is TGCGCCAGCAGCCAAGACCTAGCGGGAAGGGGGGAGCTGTTTTTT.